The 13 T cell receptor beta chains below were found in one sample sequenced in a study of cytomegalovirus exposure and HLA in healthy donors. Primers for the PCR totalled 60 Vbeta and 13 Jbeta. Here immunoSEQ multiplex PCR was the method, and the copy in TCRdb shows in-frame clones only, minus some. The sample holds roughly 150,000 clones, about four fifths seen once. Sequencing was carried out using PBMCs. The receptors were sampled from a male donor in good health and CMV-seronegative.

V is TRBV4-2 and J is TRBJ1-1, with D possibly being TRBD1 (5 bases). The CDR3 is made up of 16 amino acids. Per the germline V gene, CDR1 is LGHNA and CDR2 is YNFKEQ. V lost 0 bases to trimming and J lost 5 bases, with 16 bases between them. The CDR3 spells CASSQDRWGVWTEAFF. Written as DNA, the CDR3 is TGTGCCAGCAGCCAAGATCGTTGGGGGGTCTGGACTGAAGCTTTCTTT.

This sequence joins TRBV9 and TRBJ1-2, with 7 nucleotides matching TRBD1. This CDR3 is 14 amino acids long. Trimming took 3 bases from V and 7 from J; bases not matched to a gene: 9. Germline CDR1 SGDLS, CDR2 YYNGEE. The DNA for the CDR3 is TGTGCCAGCAGCGCACCGACAGGGACGAGTGGCTACACCTTC. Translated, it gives CASSAPTGTSGYTF.

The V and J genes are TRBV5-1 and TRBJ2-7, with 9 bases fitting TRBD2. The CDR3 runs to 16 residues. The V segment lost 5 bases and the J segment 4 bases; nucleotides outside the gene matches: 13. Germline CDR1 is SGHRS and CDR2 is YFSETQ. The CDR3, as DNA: TGCGCCAGCAGGCCGGAGGGTAGCGGGGGCGCATACGAGCAGTACTTC. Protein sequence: CASRPEGSGGAYEQYF.

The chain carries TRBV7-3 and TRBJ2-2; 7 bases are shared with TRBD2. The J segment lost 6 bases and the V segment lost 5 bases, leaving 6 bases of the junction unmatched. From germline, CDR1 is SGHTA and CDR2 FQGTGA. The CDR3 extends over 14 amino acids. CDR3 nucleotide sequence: TGTGCCAGCAGCGGGAGGGACGGGCCCGGGGAGCTGTTTTTT. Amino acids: CASSGRDGPGELFF.

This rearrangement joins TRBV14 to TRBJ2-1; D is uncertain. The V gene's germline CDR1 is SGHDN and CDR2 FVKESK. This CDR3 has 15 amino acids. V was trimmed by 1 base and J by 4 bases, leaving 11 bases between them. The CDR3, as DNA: TGTGCCAGCAGCCAAGGGCGGCGATGGTACAATGAGCAGTTCTTC. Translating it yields CASSQGRRWYNEQFF.

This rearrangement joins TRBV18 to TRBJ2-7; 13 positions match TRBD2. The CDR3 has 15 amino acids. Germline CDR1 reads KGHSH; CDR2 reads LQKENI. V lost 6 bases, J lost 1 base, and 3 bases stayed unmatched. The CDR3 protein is CASSGTSGKSYEQYF. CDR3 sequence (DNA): TGTGCCAGCTCCGGGACTAGCGGGAAGTCCTACGAGCAGTACTTC.

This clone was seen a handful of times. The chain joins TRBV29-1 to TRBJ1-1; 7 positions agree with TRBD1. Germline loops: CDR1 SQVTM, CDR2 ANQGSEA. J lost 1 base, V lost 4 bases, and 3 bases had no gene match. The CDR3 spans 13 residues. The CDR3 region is CSVAAGGNTEAFF. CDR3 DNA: TGCAGCGTTGCGGCAGGGGGGAACACTGAAGCTTTCTTT.

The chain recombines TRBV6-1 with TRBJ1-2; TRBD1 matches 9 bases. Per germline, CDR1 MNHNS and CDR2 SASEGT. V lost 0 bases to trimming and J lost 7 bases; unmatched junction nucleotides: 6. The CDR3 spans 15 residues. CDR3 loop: CASSEAGQGESGYTF. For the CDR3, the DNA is TGTGCCAGCAGTGAAGCGGGACAGGGAGAATCTGGCTACACCTTC.

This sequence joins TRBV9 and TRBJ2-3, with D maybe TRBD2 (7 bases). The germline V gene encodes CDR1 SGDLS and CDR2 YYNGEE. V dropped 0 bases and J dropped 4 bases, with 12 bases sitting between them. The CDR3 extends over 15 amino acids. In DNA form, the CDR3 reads TGTGCCAGCAGCGTAGGGGCGGGGGCGGCAGATACGCAGTATTTT. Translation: CASSVGAGAADTQYF. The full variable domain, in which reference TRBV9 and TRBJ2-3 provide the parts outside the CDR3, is DSGVTQTPKHLITATGQRVTLRCSPRSGDLSVYWYQQSLDQGLQFLIQYYNGEERAKGNILERFSAQQFPDLHSELNLSSLELGDSALYFCASSVGAGAADTQYFGPGTRLTVL.

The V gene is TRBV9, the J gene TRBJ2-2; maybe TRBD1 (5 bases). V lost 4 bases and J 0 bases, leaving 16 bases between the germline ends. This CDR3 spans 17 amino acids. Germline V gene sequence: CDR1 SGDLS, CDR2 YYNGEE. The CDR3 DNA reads TGTGCCAGCAGCCCGAACTGGGGCCAGACGAACACCGGGGAGCTGTTTTTT. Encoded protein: CASSPNWGQTNTGELFF.

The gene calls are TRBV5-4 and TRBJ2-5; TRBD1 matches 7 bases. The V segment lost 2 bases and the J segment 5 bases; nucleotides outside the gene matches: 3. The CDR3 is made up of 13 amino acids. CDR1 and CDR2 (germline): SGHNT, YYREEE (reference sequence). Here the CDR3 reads CASSLGQAETQYF. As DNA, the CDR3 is TGTGCCAGCAGCTTAGGACAGGCGGAGACCCAGTACTTC.

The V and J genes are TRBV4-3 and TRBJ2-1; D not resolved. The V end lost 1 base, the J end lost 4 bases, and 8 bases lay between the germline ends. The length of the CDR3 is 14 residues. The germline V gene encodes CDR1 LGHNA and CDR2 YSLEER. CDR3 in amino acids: CASSQASRYNEQFF. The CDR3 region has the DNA TGCGCCAGCAGCCAAGCCTCGAGGTACAATGAGCAGTTCTTC.

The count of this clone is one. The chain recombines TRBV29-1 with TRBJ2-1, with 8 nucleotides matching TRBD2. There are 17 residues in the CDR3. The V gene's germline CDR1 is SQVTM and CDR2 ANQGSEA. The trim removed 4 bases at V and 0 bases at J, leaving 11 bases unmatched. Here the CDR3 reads CSVARTVAGSSYNEQFF. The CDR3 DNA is TGCAGCGTTGCAAGGACAGTAGCGGGGAGCTCCTACAATGAGCAGTTCTTC.